These T cell receptor gamma chains were read from a single sample in a study of gamma-delta chains in newborns, infants, children. TCRdb redid clone calling on the reads using CATT. Among some 1,200 gamma-chain clones listed, 50% to 70% were seen once. The specimen sequenced was blood. Receptors originate from a child who was a newborn, infant or young child, either healthy, febrile or measles-vaccinated (not recorded which). The CDR3 runs from the conserved cysteine through the conserved F or W. Fields, in order: V gene, clone size, J gene, CDR3 protein, CDR3 DNA. The listing skips clone size in some rows; elsewhere it reads once, few, many or a size class.

V: TRGV8
size: large
J: TRGJ1/TRGJ2
CDR3: CATWDSNSYYKKLF
DNA: TGTGCCACCTGGGATTCCAACTCCTATTATAAGAAACTCTTT

V: TRGV4
size: large
J: TRGJ1/TRGJ2
CDR3: CATWDDYKKLF
DNA: TGTGCCACCTGGGATGATTATAAGAAACTCTTT

V: TRGV5
size: large
J: TRGJ1/TRGJ2
CDR3: CATWDMGDYKKLF
DNA: TGTGCCACCTGGGACATGGGCGATTATAAGAAACTCTTT

V: TRGV2
size: large
J: TRGJ1/TRGJ2
CDR3: CATWDAYHKKLF
DNA: TGTGCCACCTGGGACGCGTATCATAAGAAACTCTTT

V: TRGV3
size: large
J: TRGJ1/TRGJ2
CDR3: CATWDRLYYKKLF
DNA: TGTGCCACCTGGGACAGGCTTTATTATAAGAAACTCTTT

V: TRGV2
size: large
J: TRGJ1/TRGJ2
CDR3: CATWDGPHYYKKLF
DNA: TGTGCCACCTGGGACGGGCCCCATTATTATAAGAAACTCTTT

V: TRGV3
size: NA
J: TRGJP1
CDR3: CATWDIGWFKIF
DNA: TGTGCCACCTGGGACATCGGTTGGTTCAAGATATTT

V: TRGV3
size: large
J: TRGJ1/TRGJ2
CDR3: CATWDPLPPFYYKKLF
DNA: TGTGCCACCTGGGACCCGCTCCCCCCTTTTTATTATAAGAAACTCTTT

V: TRGV5
size: large
J: TRGJ1/TRGJ2
CDR3: CATWDRPRDYKKLF
DNA: TGTGCCACCTGGGACAGGCCCAGGGATTATAAGAAACTCTTT

V: TRGV4
size: few
J: TRGJP1
CDR3: CATWDGPGWFKIF
DNA: TGTGCCACCTGGGATGGGCCTGGTTGGTTCAAGATATTT

V: TRGV3
size: large
J: TRGJ1/TRGJ2
CDR3: CATWDRRRSYKKLF
DNA: TGTGCCACCTGGGACAGGCGTCGGTCTTATAAGAAACTCTTT

V: TRGV3
size: large
J: TRGJ1/TRGJ2
CDR3: CATWDSPNYYKKLF
DNA: TGTGCCACCTGGGACAGCCCTAATTATTATAAGAAACTCTTT

V: TRGV8
size: NA
J: TRGJ1/TRGJ2
CDR3: CATWDRSFYYKKLF
DNA: TGTGCCACCTGGGATAGGAGCTTTTATTATAAGAAACTCTTT

V: TRGV9
size: few
J: TRGJ1/TRGJ2
CDR3: CALWEVYYYKKLF
DNA: TGTGCCTTGTGGGAGGTCTATTATTATAAGAAACTCTTT

V: TRGV3
size: large
J: TRGJP
CDR3: CATWGGLQELGKKIKVF
DNA: TGTGCCACCTGGGGGGGTCTACAAGAGTTGGGCAAAAAAATCAAGGTATTT

V: TRGV2
size: large
J: TRGJ1/TRGJ2
CDR3: CATWDAFYYKKLF
DNA: TGTGCCACCTGGGACGCGTTTTATTATAAGAAACTCTTT

V: TRGV4
size: large
J: TRGJ1/TRGJ2
CDR3: CATWDVDYYKKLF
DNA: TGTGCCACCTGGGATGTCGATTATTATAAGAAACTCTTT

V: TRGV4
size: large
J: TRGJ1/TRGJ2
CDR3: CATWDNYYKKLF
DNA: TGTGCCACCTGGGATAATTATTATAAGAAACTCTTT

V: TRGV4
size: large
J: TRGJ1/TRGJ2
CDR3: CATWDGQNYYKKLF
DNA: TGTGCCACCTGGGATGGGCAAAATTATTATAAGAAACTCTTT

V: TRGV3
size: large
J: TRGJ1/TRGJ2
CDR3: CATWDRPCRKLF
DNA: TGTGCCACCTGGGACAGGCCCTGTAGGAAACTCTTT

V: TRGV4
size: NA
J: TRGJP1
CDR3: CATCDGQGTGWFKIF
DNA: TGTGCCACCTGTGATGGGCAGGGCACTGGTTGGTTCAAGATATTT

V: TRGV4
size: large
J: TRGJ1/TRGJ2
CDR3: CATWDDHYKKLF
DNA: TGTGCCACCTGGGATGATCATTATAAGAAACTCTTT

V: TRGV3
size: large
J: TRGJ1/TRGJ2
CDR3: CATWDRPRYKKLF
DNA: TGTGCCACCTGGGACAGGCCTAGGTATAAGAAACTCTTT

V: TRGV9
size: few
J: TRGJ1/TRGJ2
CDR3: CAPNYYYKKLF
DNA: TGTGCCCCGAACTATTATTATAAGAAACTCTTT

V: TRGV2
size: large
J: TRGJ1/TRGJ2
CDR3: CATWAGYYYKKLF
DNA: TGTGCCACCTGGGCCGGTTATTATTATAAGAAACTCTTT

V: TRGV4
size: large
J: TRGJ1/TRGJ2
CDR3: CATWDRYYKKLF
DNA: TGTGCCACCTGGGATCGATATTATAAGAAACTCTTT

V: TRGV2
size: large
J: TRGJ1/TRGJ2
CDR3: CATWDGHTYKKLF
DNA: TGTGCCACCTGGGACGGGCACACGTATAAGAAACTCTTT

V: TRGV2
size: large
J: TRGJ1/TRGJ2
CDR3: CATWDGQNYYKKLF
DNA: TGTGCCACCTGGGACGGGCAGAATTATTATAAGAAACTCTTT

V: TRGV5
size: NA
J: TRGJ1/TRGJ2
CDR3: CATLDRPNYKKLF
DNA: TGTGCCACCTTGGACAGGCCTAATTATAAGAAACTCTTC

V: TRGV3
size: large
J: TRGJ1/TRGJ2
CDR3: CATWDRHDYKKLF
DNA: TGTGCCACCTGGGACAGGCACGATTATAAGAAACTCTTT